This section outlines one TCR beta chain sequence together with its context. This entry is derived from a study of technical replicates of blood from a handful of donors. CDR1 is MGHRA, CDR2 YSYEKL, per germline. The CDR3 has 16 amino acids. Trimming shortened V by 3 bases and J by 4 bases, and 18 bases separated the two germline ends. The table came from immunoSEQ multiplex PCR; TCRdb's copy has only in-frame clones and leaves some out. Here the sample spans around 64,000 clones, over 85% being singletons. The sequenced sample was PBMCs. This clonotype originated in a human donor in good health. Some clones in this sample may be carry-over from other donors' samples. This chain links TRBV4-1 with TRBJ1-2; D remains ambiguous. This CDR3 is CASSQDAAGIPYGYTF. Written as DNA, the CDR3 is TGCGCCAGCAGCCAGGACGCCGCCGGGATCCCCTATGGCTACACCTTC.